These 15 T cell receptor beta chains were all obtained from the same sample, sequenced in a study of blood T cells in healthy people across ages. A second PCR of about 7 to 11 cycles used a sample-barcoded 5' primer and a J-beta primer mix. TCRdb analysed the 5' RACE reads with MiXCR anew, one entry per CDR3 protein. The table records 1.8 million or so distinct CDR3 sequences, roughly two fifths of them present only once. The sequenced sample was blood. These receptors originate from a human donor in good health.

The V and J genes are TRBV29-1 and TRBJ2-1, with D perhaps matching TRBD1 (6 bases). The V and J ends lost 1 base and 7 bases respectively, with 17 bases between them. This CDR3 has 15 residues. The V gene's germline CDR1 is SQVTM and CDR2 ANQGSEA. CDR3 coding DNA: TGCAGCGTTGAAGGACAGGAACGCAGCTTGAATGAGCAGTTCTTC. Its translation: CSVEGQERSLNEQFF.

J is TRBJ2-5 and V is TRBV28; the D is unclear. The CDR3 has 13 residues. V was shortened by 9 bases and J by 4 bases, with 15 bases between the two germline ends. CDR1 and CDR2 from the germline V gene are MDHEN and SYDVKM. CDR3 DNA sequence: TGTGCCAGTTTTAACTGGGGTCTAGAGACCCAGTACTTC. Encoded protein: CASFNWGLETQYF.

This clonotype occurred a few times. The gene calls are TRBV15 and TRBJ2-1; D not resolved. Germline V gene lookup returns CDR1 LNHNV and CDR2 YYDKDF (reference sequence). The CDR3 sequence is 15 residues long. Trimming left V 1 base short and J 1 base short, with 8 bases between. CDR3 sequence (DNA): TGTGCCACCAGCAGAGGAACAGATTCCTACAATGAGCAGTTCTTC. Its translation: CATSRGTDSYNEQFF.

V is TRBV20-1 and J is TRBJ1-5, with D tentatively TRBD1 (5 bases). The germline V and J ends were trimmed by 3 bases and 5 bases, with 14 bases remaining between them. Germline V CDR1 and CDR2: DFQATT, SNEGSKA (reference sequence). This CDR3 spans 14 amino acids. CDR3 in DNA: TGCAGTGCTAGGGAAGGACAAGCCTATCAGCCCCAGCATTTT. Translation gives CSAREGQAYQPQHF.

The chain employs TRBV12-3 or TRBV12-4 and TRBJ1-4; TRBD1 agrees at 11 bases. CDR3 length: 15 amino acids. The V and J ends lost 7 bases and 8 bases, in that order; junction bases with no gene match: 9. CDR3 residues: CASTRMGQGEEKLFF. CDR3 DNA: TGTGCCAGCACCCGAATGGGACAGGGGGAGGAAAAACTGTTTTTT.

For this clonotype: Sequence at one end of the junction differs from germline and may be a read error. This chain joins TRBV3-1 and TRBJ2-7; no definite D call. Germline V gene lookup returns CDR1 LGHDT and CDR2 YNNKEL (reference sequence). The CDR3 is 13 amino acids. The CDR3 region is CTSSRTRFYEQYF. Here the CDR3 DNA reads TGTACCAGCAGCCGGACCCGCTTCTACGAGCAGTACTTC.

This clonotype was found a few times. The chain has TRBV29-1 and TRBJ2-1; 14 bases are shared with TRBD2. CDR1 and CDR2 from the germline V gene are SQVTM and ANQGSEA. V was clipped by 0 bases and J by 9 bases; unmatched bases: 4. CDR3 size: 15 residues. The CDR3 loop reads CSVEEGLAGGSEQFF. The CDR3 bases are TGCAGCGTTGAAGAAGGACTAGCGGGGGGTAGTGAGCAGTTCTTC.

The chain carries TRBV4-3 and TRBJ2-2; 9 positions match TRBD2. Germline V gene sequence: CDR1 LGHNA, CDR2 YSLEER. Germline trimming cut 4 bases from V and 7 bases from J; bases unmatched to any gene: 4. There are 14 residues in the CDR3. CDR3 in amino acids: CASSLRGGGGELFF. The CDR3 nucleotides are TGCGCCAGCAGCCTGCGGGGGGGCGGCGGGGAGCTGTTTTTT.

The chain employs TRBV29-1 and TRBJ2-1, with D uncertain. This CDR3 has 13 amino acids. The germline V gene has CDR1 SQVTM and CDR2 ANQGSEA. Trimming pared 6 bases from V and 0 bases from J, leaving 9 bases between. CDR3 nucleotide sequence: TGCAGCGTCCGGTGGAGCTCCTACAATGAGCAGTTCTTC. Residues: CSVRWSSYNEQFF.

The chain has TRBV27 and TRBJ1-5, with D possibly matching TRBD1 (5 bases). The CDR3 has 15 amino acids. V lost 5 bases and J 3 bases, leaving 14 bases between the germline ends. Germline lookup yields CDR1 MNHEY and CDR2 SMNVEV (reference sequence). CDR3 amino acids: CASSLSWGNNQPQHF. The CDR3 coding sequence is TGTGCCAGCAGTCTGAGTTGGGGGAACAATCAGCCCCAGCATTTT.

CDR3 residues: CASSRSFQETQYF. The CDR3 bases are TGTGCCAGCAGCAGAAGCTTTCAAGAGACCCAGTACTTC. The chain carries TRBV9 and TRBJ2-5, with unresolved D. V was clipped by 4 bases and J by 2 bases, with 9 bases between them. CDR1 and CDR2 (germline): SGDLS, YYNGEE. The CDR3 sequence is 13 residues long.

J is TRBJ1-1 and V is TRBV29-1; the D is unclear. Trimming took off 6 bases at V and 3 bases at J, with 8 bases between the two ends. The CDR3 loop spans 11 amino acids. Germline V lookup: CDR1 SQVTM, CDR2 ANQGSEA. CDR3 DNA: TGCAGCGTCGGGGAGTACACTGAAGCTTTCTTT. Encoded protein: CSVGEYTEAFF. Complete variable domain (other parts from reference TRBV29-1 and TRBJ1-1): SAVISQKPSRDICQRGTSLTIQCQVDSQVTMMFWYRQQPGQSLTLIATANQGSEATYESGFVIDKFPISRPNLTFSTLTVSNMSPEDSSIYLCSVGEYTEAFFGQGTRLTVV.

The V call is TRBV4-3, the J call TRBJ2-2, with TRBD1 identical over 7 bases. Germline CDR1 reads LGHNA; CDR2 reads YSLEER. The V segment lost 5 bases and the J segment 6 bases; nucleotides outside the gene matches: 6. CDR3 size: 14 residues. CDR3 sequence: CASSLHRGPGELFF. The CDR3 region has the DNA TGCGCCAGCAGCTTACACAGGGGTCCCGGGGAGCTGTTTTTT.

The chain joins TRBV6-5 to TRBJ2-5; the D gene is possibly TRBD2 (6 bases). The CDR3 has 14 amino acids. V was pared by 1 base and J by 6 bases, with 12 bases between. Germline CDR1 is MNHEY and CDR2 is SVGAGI. The CDR3 region has the DNA TGTGCCAGCAGTTACTTAGGAGGGGCGAAGACCCAGTACTTC. Translation: CASSYLGGAKTQYF.

This clonotype appeared a few times. The CDR3 DNA reads TGTGCCAGCACCCGACAGGGGGGAACGCCCCAGCATTTT. This sequence encodes CASTRQGGTPQHF. The chain employs TRBV12-3 or TRBV12-4 and TRBJ1-5; 9 bases agree with TRBD1. The CDR3 has 13 residues. Trimming at V came to 7 bases and at J to 9 bases, leaving 7 bases not matched to a gene.